The clone carrying this T cell receptor beta chain was seen repeatedly, ten times or more. Its specificity is not known. The V gene's germline CDR1 is SQVTM and CDR2 ANQGSEA. CDR3 size: 12 residues. Trimming removed 3 bases at V and 12 bases at J, with 15 bases between. The source of the sample is a study of T cells in Graves' hyperthyroidism and ophthalmopathy. Turning to the study itself: Peripheral blood sampling occurred at initial diagnosis, before any treatment.

It was uncontrolled infection, other autoimmune disease, pregnancy or lactation that excluded patients. RNA transcripts provided the source from which TCR beta CDR3 regions were amplified. First-round RT-PCR targeting the TCR CDR3 was performed with the HTBI primer set. MiXCR, run by TCRdb on the multiplex PCR reads, gives a single entry per CDR3 protein. The sample carries about 500,000 distinct CDR3 sequences, 17% recorded once. General study results and limits: Most thyroid clonotypes expanded above 0.001 appeared in blood too. The model made its ophthalmopathy prediction, and onset followed a median around six months later.

Material for sequencing was blood. The chain links TRBV29-1 to TRBJ2-1; TRBD1 is a possible D gene (5 bases). The TCR sequence derives from a woman aged 18 to 35 with Graves' ophthalmopathy. The CDR3 bases are TGCAGCGTTGAGATCAGGGCCATCGGGCAGTTCTTC. This codes for CSVEIRAIGQFF.